This T cell receptor beta chain was identified during a study of T cells in Graves' hyperthyroidism and ophthalmopathy. Study as a whole: Peripheral blood sampling occurred at initial diagnosis, before any treatment.

V shed 5 bases and J shed 0 bases, with 6 bases lying between them. Germline V gene sequence: CDR1 ENHRY, CDR2 SYGVKD. The CDR3 sequence is 13 residues long. Authors of the study amplified TCR beta CDR3 regions from RNA transcripts. A first-round RT-PCR of the TCR CDR3 used the HTBI primer set. TCRdb re-called the multiplex PCR reads through MiXCR, storing one row per CDR3 protein. The table shows nearly 600,000 distinct CDR3 sequences, with roughly 13% occurring only once. Sequencing was done on a sample of blood. The chain employs TRBV10-3 and TRBJ2-3; D unclear. The clonotype was recovered from a woman in her thirties with Graves' hyperthyroidism that later progressed to Graves' ophthalmopathy. CDR3 loop: CAISPFSTDTQYF. CDR3 sequence (DNA): TGTGCCATCAGTCCATTTAGCACAGATACGCAGTATTTT.